These 10 T cell receptor beta chains originate from one sample sequenced in a study of blood T cell repertoires in COVID-19 (TCRdb year 2020). The library was generated by the immunoSEQ multiplex PCR assay. TCRdb mirrors the immuneACCESS table, restricted to in-frame sequences. Some clones are absent from its copies; in checked studies, under half trace to an unresolved V gene, and the reason for the others is unknown. The sample table lists fewer than 200,000 clones, 60% to 80% of them with a count of one. The ten largest clones represent 17% of the sample. Sequences were obtained from PBMCs or T cells enriched from blood (not recorded which). These receptors all come from a woman aged 45-65 years who had recovered from COVID-19.

The J gene is TRBJ2-6, the V gene TRBV7-3; D perhaps matches TRBD1 (5 bases). V was cut by 5 bases and J by 0 bases, with 23 bases left in between. The CDR3 has 20 amino acids. Looked up from germline, CDR1 is SGHTA and CDR2 is FQGTGA. The DNA for the CDR3 is TGTGCCAGCAGCCCCCGAGCAATCGACAGCCCTAGCTCTGGGGCCAACGTCCTGACTTTC. This codes for CASSPRAIDSPSSGANVLTF.

V usage is TRBV9 and J usage is TRBJ2-5; 8 bases are shared with TRBD2. CDR3 length: 16 residues. In germline, CDR1 is SGDLS, CDR2 YYNGEE. Trimming at V came to 0 bases and at J to 4 bases, leaving 8 bases not matched to a gene. The CDR3 sequence is CASSVVSGGGGETQYF. The CDR3 DNA is TGTGCCAGCAGCGTAGTAAGCGGGGGAGGCGGAGAGACCCAGTACTTC.

This clone was seen only once. The J gene is TRBJ2-1, the V gene TRBV10-3, with 8 bases fitting TRBD2. This CDR3 contains 16 residues. The trim removed 5 bases at V and 9 bases at J, leaving 15 bases unmatched. CDR1 is ENHRY and CDR2 is SYGVKD in the germline V gene. CDR3 amino acids: CAISPDPGLVFGEQFF. The CDR3 coding sequence is TGTGCCATCAGTCCAGACCCGGGACTAGTTTTCGGTGAGCAGTTCTTC.

The rearrangement uses TRBV30 and TRBJ2-4; 10 bases map to TRBD2. This CDR3 spans 15 amino acids. V was pared by 0 bases and J by 6 bases, with 5 bases of the junction left unmatched. Germline CDR1 is GTSNPN and CDR2 is SVGIG (reference sequence). CDR3 amino acids: CAWSVASGSGNIQYF. CDR3 sequence (DNA): TGTGCCTGGAGTGTAGCTAGCGGGAGTGGAAACATTCAGTACTTC.

The chain recombines TRBV7-2 with TRBJ2-7, with TRBD1 identical over 9 bases. Germline CDR1 reads SGHTA; CDR2 reads FQGNSA. The junction had 9 bases not matched to a gene; V was cut back by 5 bases and J by 4 bases. This CDR3 has 15 amino acids. DNA for the CDR3: TGTGCCAGCAGCGCTTCCGGGACAGGGCGGTACGAGCAGTACTTC. Protein sequence: CASSASGTGRYEQYF.

In this sample, this clone turned up once. This specimen includes other DNA sequences encoding the same CDR3. The V gene is TRBV18, the J gene TRBJ1-2; 7 bases are shared with TRBD1. Germline CDR1 and CDR2: KGHSH and LQKENI. Trimming cost V 3 bases and J 8 bases; bases outside gene matches: 6. The CDR3 spans 13 residues. CDR3 sequence (DNA): TGTGCCAGCTCACCCGGGACAGAAAACGGCTACACCTTC. This gives the protein CASSPGTENGYTF.

This clone was picked up one time. The chain recombines TRBV28 with TRBJ2-7; perhaps TRBD1 as D (5 bases). CDR1 is MDHEN, CDR2 SYDVKM, per germline. This CDR3 has 14 residues. V lost 3 bases and J 3 bases, leaving 12 bases between the germline ends. The CDR3 DNA reads as TGTGCCAGCAGTTTCCCCAGGGAAGGCTACGAGCAGTACTTC. Its protein is CASSFPREGYEQYF.

This clone was recorded once. The chain recombines TRBV2 with TRBJ1-1, with 9 nucleotides matching TRBD1. CDR1 SNHLY and CDR2 FYNNEI come from the germline V gene. The V gene end was trimmed by 5 bases and the J gene end by 6 bases; junction bases not matched to a gene: 10. CDR3 length: 15 amino acids. The CDR3 is CASSNTWDRDPEAFF. In nucleotides, the CDR3 is TGTGCCAGCAGTAACACCTGGGACAGGGACCCTGAAGCTTTCTTT.

This sequence joins TRBV25-1 and TRBJ2-1, with D possibly matching TRBD1 (5 bases). Deletions cut 4 bases from V and 7 bases from J, with 11 bases between. CDR1 and CDR2 from the germline V gene are MGHDK and SYGVNS. The CDR3 is made up of 13 amino acids. CDR3 protein: CASSGPGWNEQFF. For the CDR3, the DNA is TGTGCCAGCAGTGGCCCAGGGTGGAATGAGCAGTTCTTC.

V gene TRBV5-1 combines with J gene TRBJ2-3; D is unclear. This CDR3 spans 15 amino acids. With 0 bases removed from V and 0 bases from J, the gap between germline ends came to 8 bases. CDR1 and CDR2 from the germline V gene are SGHRS and YFSETQ. CDR3 region: CASSLDPKSTDTQYF. The CDR3 nucleotides read TGCGCCAGCAGCTTGGACCCTAAAAGCACAGATACGCAGTATTTT.